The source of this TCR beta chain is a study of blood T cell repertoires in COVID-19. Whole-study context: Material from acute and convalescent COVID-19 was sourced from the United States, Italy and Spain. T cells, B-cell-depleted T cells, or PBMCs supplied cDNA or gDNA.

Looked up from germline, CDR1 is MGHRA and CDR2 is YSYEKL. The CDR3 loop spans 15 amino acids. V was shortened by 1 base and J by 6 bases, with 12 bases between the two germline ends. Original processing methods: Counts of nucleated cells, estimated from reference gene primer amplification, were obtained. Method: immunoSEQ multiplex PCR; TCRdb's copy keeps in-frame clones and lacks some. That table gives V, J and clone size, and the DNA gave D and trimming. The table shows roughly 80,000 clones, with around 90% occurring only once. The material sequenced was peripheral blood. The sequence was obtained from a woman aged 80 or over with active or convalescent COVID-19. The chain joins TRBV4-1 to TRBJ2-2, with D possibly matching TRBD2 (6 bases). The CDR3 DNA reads TGCGCCAGCAGCCAAGCCCGGGGGAGATCCGGGGAGCTGTTTTTT. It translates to CASSQARGRSGELFF.